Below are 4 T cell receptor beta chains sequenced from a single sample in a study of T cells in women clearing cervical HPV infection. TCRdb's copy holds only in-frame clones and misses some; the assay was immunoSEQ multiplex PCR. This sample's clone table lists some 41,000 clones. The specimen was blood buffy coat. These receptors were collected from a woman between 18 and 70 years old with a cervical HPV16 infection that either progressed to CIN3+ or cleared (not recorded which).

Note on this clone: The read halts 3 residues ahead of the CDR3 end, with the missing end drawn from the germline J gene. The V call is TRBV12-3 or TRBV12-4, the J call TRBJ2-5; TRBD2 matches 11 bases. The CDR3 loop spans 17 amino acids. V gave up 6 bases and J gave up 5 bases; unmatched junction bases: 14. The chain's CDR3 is CASSFRTSGPIRETQYF. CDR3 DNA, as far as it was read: TGTGCCAGCAGCTTTCGGACTAGCGGGCCAATAAGGGAGACC.

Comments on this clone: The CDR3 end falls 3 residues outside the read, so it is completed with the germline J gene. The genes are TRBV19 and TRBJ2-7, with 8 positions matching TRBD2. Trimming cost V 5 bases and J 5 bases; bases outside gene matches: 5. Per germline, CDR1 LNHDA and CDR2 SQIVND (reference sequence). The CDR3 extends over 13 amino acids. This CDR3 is CASSRAGDNEQYF. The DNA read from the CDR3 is TGTGCCAGTAGTCGAGCGGGGGATAACGAG.

CDR3 sequence: CASSDRTGPGANVLTF. The CDR3 bases that were read are TGTGCCAGCAGTGACCGGACAGGGCCGGGGGCCAACGTC. The rearrangement joins TRBV25-1 to TRBJ2-6; 8 positions agree with TRBD1. The read comes to an end 3 residues before the CDR3 does, leaving the germline J gene to fill in the end. CDR1 is MGHDK, CDR2 SYGVNS, per germline. The CDR3 is 16 amino acids. V gave up 3 bases and J gave up 4 bases; unmatched junction bases: 5.

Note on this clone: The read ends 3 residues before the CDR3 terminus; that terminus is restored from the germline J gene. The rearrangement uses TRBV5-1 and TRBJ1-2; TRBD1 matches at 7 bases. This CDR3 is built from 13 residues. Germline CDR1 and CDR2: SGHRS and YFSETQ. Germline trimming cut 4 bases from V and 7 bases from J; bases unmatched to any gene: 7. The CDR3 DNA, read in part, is TGCGCCAGCAGCGGGACAGTCGCACCTGGC. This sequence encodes CASSGTVAPG. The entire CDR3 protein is CASSGTVAPGYTF.